The rows below give T cell receptor beta chains drawn from one sample of a study of cytomegalovirus exposure and HLA in healthy donors. The repertoire was sequenced with immunoSEQ multiplex PCR; TCRdb's copy has only in-frame clones and lacks some. This sample has 130,000 or so clones, with over 70% found just once. Sequencing was done on a sample of PBMCs. The source of these receptors is a woman between 18 and 30 years old in good health and CMV-seronegative. The CDR3 runs from the conserved cysteine through the conserved F or W. A D gene is named only where the DNA matches it firmly. Some rows mark clone size as missing; the rest say once, few, many or name a class of expanded clone.

j_call	clone_size	v_call	d_call	cdr3_aa	cdr3_nt
TRBJ2-2	-	TRBV5-1	TRBD2	CASSYQHVFTSGRANTGELFF	TGCGCCAGCAGCTATCAGCATGTTTTTACTAGCGGGAGGGCGAACACCGGGGAGCTGTTTTTT
TRBJ2-7	-	TRBV5-6	TRBD1	CASSGDRAEQYF	TGTGCCAGCAGCGGAGACAGGGCCGAGCAGTACTTC
TRBJ1-5	-	TRBV27	TRBD1	CASSLGTVGGPQHF	TGTGCCAGCAGTTTGGGGACAGTAGGGGGGCCCCAGCATTTT
TRBJ2-7	-	TRBV21-1	-	CASSKWNGRSSYEQYF	TGTGCCAGCAGCAAATGGAACGGGAGGTCTTCCTACGAGCAGTACTTC
TRBJ2-7	-	TRBV18	TRBD2	CASSPTSGGSSYEQYF	TGTGCCAGCTCACCTACGTCGGGGGGGTCCTCCTACGAGCAGTACTTC
TRBJ1-1	-	TRBV6-5	-	CASSFLQGNTEAFF	TGTGCCAGCAGTTTTTTACAGGGGAACACTGAAGCTTTCTTT
TRBJ2-3	-	TRBV30	TRBD2	CAWNRGRAPDTQYF	TGTGCCTGGAACCGCGGGAGAGCCCCAGATACGCAGTATTTT
TRBJ2-2	-	TRBV2	-	CASRRDTNARELFF	TGTGCCAGCAGGAGAGACACAAACGCCCGGGAGCTGTTTTTT
TRBJ1-1	few	TRBV5-1	-	CASSLGQGEAFF	TGCGCCAGCAGCTTGGGGCAGGGCGAAGCTTTCTTT
TRBJ1-3	-	TRBV18	-	CASSPSLRDSSSGNTIYF	TGTGCCAGCTCACCATCCTTACGGGACTCCAGCTCTGGAAACACCATATATTTT
TRBJ2-3	-	TRBV6-1	-	CASSVGAGGTDTQYF	TGTGCCAGCAGTGTGGGGGCGGGTGGCACAGATACGCAGTATTTT
TRBJ2-7	-	TRBV7-7	-	CASSLVGPYEQYF	TGTGCCAGCAGCTTAGTTGGCCCCTACGAGCAGTACTTC
TRBJ1-4	-	TRBV5-1	TRBD1	CASSSQRGTGNEKLFF	TGCGCCAGCAGCTCCCAGCGAGGGACAGGCAATGAAAAACTGTTTTTT
TRBJ1-4	-	TRBV2	-	CASTRGTNEKLFF	TGTGCCAGCACCCGGGGGACGAATGAAAAACTGTTTTTT
TRBJ1-2	-	TRBV11-2	-	CASSTTRSYGYTF	TGTGCCAGCAGCACCACACGTTCCTATGGCTACACCTTC
TRBJ1-2	-	TRBV2	TRBD1	CASKPFPQGVGYTF	TGTGCCAGCAAGCCGTTCCCCCAGGGGGTTGGCTACACCTTC
TRBJ2-1	few	TRBV9	-	CASSVVGSPKLSEQFF	TGTGCCAGCAGCGTAGTAGGGAGCCCTAAATTGAGTGAGCAGTTCTTC